The 18 T cell receptor beta chains reported below all come from one sample, sequenced in a study of OX40 agonist ivuxolimab in advanced cancers. Sequencing used immunoSEQ multiplex PCR; TCRdb keeps in-frame clones, though not all of them. The data show about 46,000 clones, about 91% seen once. Sample: CD4+ or CD8+ T cells sorted from blood, taken in a trial of the OX40 agonist ivuxolimab. The source of these receptors is an adult with an advanced solid tumor such as melanoma, head and neck, liver or kidney cancer.

This clone was counted only a few times. This sequence joins TRBV12-2 and TRBJ2-3; the table's TRBD2 call for D was not verified on the DNA. TRBV12-2 is a pseudogene segment. The CDR3 totals 15 residues. In DNA, the CDR3 is TGTGCAAGTCGCTTAGAGGGCGGGAGCACAGATACGCAGTATTTT. Translating gives CASRLEGGSTDTQYF.

CDR3 coding DNA: TGTGCCACCCGGGGGGGAAGGTCTAATGAAAAACTGTTTTTT. This sequence encodes CATRGGRSNEKLFF. V and J are TRBV7-9 and TRBJ1-4; perhaps TRBD1 as D (5 bases). With 10 bases removed from V and 3 bases from J, the gap between germline ends came to 15 bases. Germline-derived CDR1 and CDR2 are SEHNR and FQNEAQ (reference sequence). The CDR3 length is 14 residues.

The V gene is TRBV7-8, the J gene TRBJ1-5; D ambiguous. Germline CDR1 is SGHVS and CDR2 is FQNEAQ. The CDR3 is 14 residues long. The V end was cut by 5 bases, the J end by 3 bases, with 11 bases between. CDR3 loop: CASSTQRHNQPQHF. DNA of the CDR3: TGTGCCAGCAGCACTCAGAGACACAATCAGCCCCAGCATTTT.

The chain recombines TRBV6-5 with TRBJ2-1; 7 nucleotides match TRBD1. V was clipped by 6 bases and J by 5 bases; unmatched bases: 7. This CDR3 has 14 amino acids. Germline V gene sequence: CDR1 MNHEY, CDR2 SVGAGI. CDR3 DNA: TGTGCCAGCAGAGGGGGCTGGGGAGACAATGAGCAGTTCTTC. Translation gives CASRGGWGDNEQFF.

The chain uses TRBV20-1 and TRBJ1-6, with a weak D call TRBD1 (5 bases). V was clipped by 6 bases and J by 12 bases, with 9 bases between them. The CDR3 has 10 residues. Germline V lookup: CDR1 DFQATT, CDR2 SNEGSKA (reference sequence). As DNA, the CDR3 is TGCAGTGCCCGGGGGGGACCCCTCCACTTT. It encodes CSARGGPLHF.

J is TRBJ2-1 and V is TRBV27; unclear D gene. Germline-derived CDR1 and CDR2 are MNHEY and SMNVEV (reference sequence). The ends were cut back, 6 bases at V and 7 bases at J, with 19 bases in the middle. This CDR3 is built from 15 residues. The CDR3 bases are TGTGCCAGCAGCCTCGTGTTCGGATCTGGGAATGAGCAGTTCTTC. Protein sequence: CASSLVFGSGNEQFF.

J is TRBJ2-2 and V is TRBV10-2; D unresolved. V was pared by 6 bases and J by 6 bases, with 8 bases between. This CDR3 region has 12 residues. Germline V gives CDR1 WSHSY, CDR2 SAAADI. CDR3 bases: TGCGCCAGCAGCCCGAGTCCCGGGGAGCTGTTTTTT. It specifies CASSPSPGELFF.

The V call is TRBV9, the J call TRBJ1-5, with D unresolved. Trimming cost V 2 bases and J 3 bases, with 9 bases left between them. CDR1 and CDR2 (germline): SGDLS, YYNGEE. The CDR3 contains 14 residues. The CDR3 region has the DNA TGTGCCAGCAGCGTTGGGCAGGACAATCAGCCCCAGCATTTT. This codes for CASSVGQDNQPQHF.

This chain connects TRBV4-1 to TRBJ2-7; TRBD2 is a possible D gene (6 bases). The CDR3 contains 16 residues. V was shortened by 1 base and J by 0 bases, with 13 bases between the two germline ends. Germline values: CDR1 MGHRA, CDR2 YSYEKL. For the CDR3, the DNA is TGCGCCAGCAGCCAAGGGGAGCGGGTAAGCTCCTACGAGCAGTACTTC. Its protein product is CASSQGERVSSYEQYF.

The chain couples TRBV6-6 to TRBJ1-5; 9 bases line up with TRBD1. This CDR3 is 13 amino acids long. The J segment lost 10 bases and the V segment lost 10 bases, leaving 11 bases of the junction unmatched. The germline gives CDR1 MNHNY, CDR2 SVGAGI (reference sequence). Here the CDR3 DNA reads TGTGCCATCTCGACAGGGGGACATGGACCCCAGCATTTT. Protein: CAISTGGHGPQHF.

This sequence joins TRBV15 and TRBJ1-2; no definite D call. The CDR3 is made up of 15 amino acids. The germline V and J ends were trimmed by 0 bases and 6 bases, with 14 bases remaining between them. Germline V CDR1 and CDR2: LNHNV, YYDKDF (reference sequence). This CDR3 reads CATSRDRSVSNGYTF. CDR3 DNA: TGTGCCACCAGCAGAGATCGGTCAGTTTCGAATGGCTACACCTTC.

The CDR3 loop reads CASSVGASGSYEQYF. The CDR3 bases are TGTGCCAGCAGCGTTGGGGCTAGCGGTAGCTACGAGCAGTACTTC. The V call is TRBV9, the J call TRBJ2-7; the match to TRBD2 covers 7 bases. V shed 2 bases and J 3 bases; nucleotides not matched to a gene: 8. The CDR3 runs to 15 residues. CDR1 and CDR2 (germline): SGDLS, YYNGEE.

This chain uses TRBV6-1 with TRBJ2-5; D gene ambiguous. Germline V gene data show CDR1 as MNHNS and CDR2 as SASEGT. This CDR3 is 14 amino acids long. Trimming left V 0 bases short and J 5 bases short, with 10 bases between. The CDR3 DNA sequence: TGTGCCAGCAGTGAAGCGTGGGAAAGTGAGACCCAGTACTTC. Translated: CASSEAWESETQYF.

The rearrangement links TRBV28 to TRBJ2-1; D call uncertain. The CDR3 has 12 amino acids. V was clipped by 1 base and J by 8 bases, with 6 bases between them. In germline, CDR1 is MDHEN, CDR2 SYDVKM. The CDR3 is CASSLYLDEQFF. In DNA, the CDR3 is TGTGCCAGCAGTTTATATTTAGATGAGCAGTTCTTC.

The chain recombines TRBV28 with TRBJ2-2; D possibly corresponds to TRBD2 (6 bases). Germline assignment: CDR1 MDHEN and CDR2 SYDVKM. Trimming stripped 4 bases from V and 5 bases from J, with 11 bases between. This CDR3 contains 14 residues. The CDR3: CASSSGTSTGELFF. The CDR3 DNA sequence: TGTGCCAGCAGTTCCGGGACTTCTACCGGGGAGCTGTTTTTT.

The chain combines TRBV19 with TRBJ2-5, with D perhaps TRBD1 or TRBD2 (5 bases each). The DNA end lines up better with TRBJ2-7; the J call may be wrong. The CDR3 runs 18 residues. Per germline, CDR1 LNHDA and CDR2 SQIVND (reference sequence). The CDR3 DNA is TGTGCCAGTAGTGTCTTCCTGAGGGGTCAGGGATCTGCCTACGAGCAGTACTTC. Its translation: CASSVFLRGQGSAYEQYF.

This clone has just one count. The chain employs TRBV23-1 and TRBJ1-4; 9 bases fit TRBD1. TRBV23-1 is marked as an open reading frame, function uncertain. CDR3 length: 17 residues. The V gene end was trimmed by 0 bases and the J gene end by 4 bases; junction bases not matched to a gene: 6. For the CDR3, the DNA is TGCGCCAGCAGTCAATCGGCGACAGGGGGGATTAATGAAAAACTGTTTTTT. This translates into CASSQSATGGINEKLFF.

This clone has just a few counts. The chain is built from TRBV11-2 and TRBJ1-2; 11 bases align to TRBD1. Germline V gives CDR1 SGHAT, CDR2 FQNNGV. After removal of 4 bases from V and 0 bases from J, the junction contained 1 base not matched to a gene. The CDR3 totals 15 residues. The chain's CDR3 is CASSWGQGANYGYTF. Here the CDR3 DNA reads TGTGCCAGCAGCTGGGGACAGGGGGCTAACTATGGCTACACCTTC.